This entry lists 15 T cell receptor beta chains sequenced from one sample in a study of shared clonotypes between healthy human individuals. The repertoire was sequenced with immunoSEQ multiplex PCR; TCRdb's copy has only in-frame clones and lacks some. Among about 2 million clones listed, 85% to 95% were seen once. Only CD45RO-negative cells positively selected for CCR7 counted as naive CD8 cells, so terminally differentiated effector memory CD45RA+ cells were excluded. The sequenced sample consisted of naive CD8+ T cells sorted from blood. The receptors here all came from a man aged 18 to 30 in good health.

The chain has TRBV5-4 and TRBJ2-7; D is ambiguous. The CDR3 totals 15 residues. V dropped 1 base and J dropped 3 bases, with 14 bases sitting between them. CDR1 SGHNT and CDR2 YYREEE come from the germline V gene (reference sequence). Here the CDR3 DNA reads TGTGCCAGCAGCTTGTTGCAGGAGAGCCTCTACGAGCAGTACTTC. Residues: CASSLLQESLYEQYF.

V and J are TRBV29-1 and TRBJ2-3; the D gene could be TRBD1 or TRBD2 (5 bases each). The CDR3 has 13 residues. The germline gives CDR1 SQVTM, CDR2 ANQGSEA. V was pared by 4 bases and J by 2 bases, with 10 bases between. The CDR3 loop is CSVGDPHTDTQYF. The CDR3 DNA reads as TGCAGCGTTGGGGACCCCCACACAGATACGCAGTATTTT.

This clone was seen more than once but under ten times. V and J are TRBV7-6 and TRBJ2-7, with 14 positions matching TRBD2. Germline loops: CDR1 SGHVS, CDR2 FNYEAQ. The CDR3 has 16 residues. V lost 5 bases and J lost 2; bases outside the gene matches: 5. The CDR3 sequence: CASSPGTSGGPYEQYF. The CDR3 DNA follows: TGTGCCAGCAGCCCAGGGACTAGCGGGGGTCCCTACGAGCAGTACTTC.

Worth noting for this clone: Other DNA sequences in this sample translate to the same CDR3. The chain employs TRBV4-1 and TRBJ2-7, with 12 bases aligning to TRBD2. The CDR3 totals 15 residues. CDR1 and CDR2 (germline): MGHRA, YSYEKL. Trimming at V came to 0 bases and at J to 3 bases, leaving 0 bases not matched to a gene. CDR3 in amino acids: CASSQELAGGYEQYF. The CDR3, as DNA: TGCGCCAGCAGCCAAGAACTAGCGGGGGGCTACGAGCAGTACTTC.

The chain is built from TRBV11-3 and TRBJ2-7, with TRBD2 matching 16 bases. J lost 5 bases, V lost 0 bases, and 4 bases had no gene match. The germline gives CDR1 SGHNT, CDR2 YENEEA. This CDR3 spans 17 amino acids. CDR3 amino acids: CASSLEGTSGRAHEQYF. The CDR3 coding sequence is TGTGCCAGCAGCTTAGAAGGGACTAGCGGGAGGGCCCACGAGCAGTACTTC.

V gene TRBV9 combines with J gene TRBJ2-1; 8 nucleotides align to TRBD2. The junction had 5 bases not matched to a gene; V was cut back by 3 bases and J by 9 bases. The CDR3 loop spans 13 amino acids. Germline CDR1 is SGDLS and CDR2 is YYNGEE. In nucleotides, the CDR3 is TGTGCCAGCAGCGCCGAACGGGGGGGTGAGCAGTTCTTC. It codes for CASSAERGGEQFF.

The chain carries TRBV10-3 and TRBJ2-7; no definite D call. The germline V gene has CDR1 ENHRY and CDR2 SYGVKD. This CDR3 is 15 amino acids long. The V gene lost 4 bases and the J gene lost 2 bases, with 15 bases spanning the gap. The CDR3 DNA sequence: TGTGCCATCAGTGCGGCCGATAACATTGCCTACGAGCAGTACTTC. It translates to CAISAADNIAYEQYF.

Points on this clone: Other DNA sequences from this sample encode an identical CDR3 as well. J is TRBJ2-7 and V is TRBV7-2; 8 bases line up with TRBD1. Per the germline V gene, CDR1 is SGHTA and CDR2 is FQGNSA. V trimming: 0 bases; J trimming: 3 bases; junction bases outside the gene matches: 1. The CDR3 contains 14 residues. The CDR3 protein is CASSLAGQGYEQYF. CDR3 in DNA: TGTGCCAGCAGCTTAGCAGGACAGGGCTACGAGCAGTACTTC. Drawing the rest from reference TRBV7-2 and TRBJ2-7, the complete variable domain is GAGVSQSPSNKVTEKGKDVELRCDPISGHTALYWYRQSLGQGLEFLIYFQGNSAPDKSGLPSDRFSAERTGGSVSTLTIQRTQQEDSAVYLCASSLAGQGYEQYFGPGTRLTVT.

The rearrangement links TRBV15 to TRBJ1-3, with no clear D. Germline V CDR1 and CDR2: LNHNV, YYDKDF (reference sequence). This CDR3 has 14 amino acids. V lost 3 bases, J lost 4 bases, and 10 bases lay in between. CDR3 protein: CATSSEGSGNTIYF. The CDR3 nucleotides read TGTGCCACCAGCAGCGAGGGATCGGGAAACACCATATATTTT.

With respect to this clone: Other DNA sequences in the sample encode the same CDR3. The rearrangement joins TRBV2 to TRBJ2-2; 7 bases align to TRBD1. This CDR3 is 13 amino acids long. With 8 bases clipped from V and 1 base from J, the junction kept 1 base outside the gene matches. The germline V gene has CDR1 SNHLY and CDR2 FYNNEI. DNA of the CDR3: TGTGCCAGCGGGACAGTGAACACCGGGGAGCTGTTTTTT. Its translation: CASGTVNTGELFF.

About this clone itself: Other DNA sequences from this sample encode an identical CDR3 as well. This chain joins TRBV4-1 and TRBJ2-7, with D tentatively TRBD1 (5 bases). The CDR3 runs to 14 residues. V lost 1 base to trimming and J lost 2 bases, with 9 bases between them. From germline, CDR1 is MGHRA and CDR2 YSYEKL. CDR3: CASSQATGTYEQYF. The CDR3 nucleotides are TGCGCCAGCAGCCAAGCCACAGGAACCTACGAGCAGTACTTC.

The rearrangement links TRBV6-5 to TRBJ2-7, with a weak D call TRBD1 (6 bases). The germline gives CDR1 MNHEY, CDR2 SVGAGI. The CDR3 runs to 16 residues. V lost 0 bases to trimming and J lost 3 bases, with 15 bases between them. The CDR3 bases are TGTGCCAGCAGTTACTCGATGGGACACCTAAACTACGAGCAGTACTTC. Protein sequence: CASSYSMGHLNYEQYF.

As DNA, the CDR3 is TGTGCCAGCAGCTTAGCCGGACTCCATACGCAGTATTTT. Translated, it gives CASSLAGLHTQYF. This chain links TRBV7-6 with TRBJ2-3; perhaps TRBD2 as D (5 bases). Trimming removed 0 bases at V and 7 bases at J, with 8 bases between. This CDR3 has 13 amino acids. Germline CDR1 SGHVS, CDR2 FNYEAQ.

This clone was seen a single time. Other nucleotide sequences from this sample produce the same CDR3. V and J are TRBV5-6 and TRBJ1-6, with D unresolved. The germline V and J ends were trimmed by 2 bases and 6 bases, with 3 bases remaining between them. The CDR3 covers 12 residues. CDR1 is SGHDT and CDR2 is YYEEEE in the germline V gene. The CDR3 DNA sequence: TGTGCCAGCAGCTTCCCTAATTCACCCCTCCACTTT. Amino acid sequence: CASSFPNSPLHF. Drawing the rest from reference TRBV5-6 and TRBJ1-6, the complete variable domain is DAGVTQSPTHLIKTRGQQVTLRCSPKSGHDTVSWYQQALGQGPQFIFQYYEEEERQRGNFPDRFSGHQFPNYSSELNVNALLLGDSALYLCASSFPNSPLHFGNGTRLTVT.

This chain uses TRBV7-2 with TRBJ2-2; D remains ambiguous. The CDR3 covers 14 residues. The V gene's germline CDR1 is SGHTA and CDR2 FQGNSA. V dropped 1 base and J dropped 7 bases, with 10 bases sitting between them. The CDR3 protein is CASSLVLGFGELFF. For the CDR3, the DNA is TGTGCCAGCAGCTTAGTCCTGGGTTTCGGGGAGCTGTTTTTT.